These 14 T cell receptor beta chains were sequenced from one sample in a study of spatial heterogeneity in lung cancer. As to time point: sample taken at primary tumor resection. Unsorted samples of tumor, nontumor lung or frozen PBMC had their whole RNA sequenced. TCRdb used MiXCR to reprocess the 5' RACE reads, holding one entry per CDR3 protein. The table has under 100,000 distinct CDR3 sequences, around 8.6% seen once. The sequencing used PBMCs, collected at surgery. The receptors derive from a male donor with early-stage non-small cell lung cancer.

The sample holds many counts of this clonotype. V gene TRBV5-1 combines with J gene TRBJ1-1; tentatively, D is TRBD1 (5 bases). Trimming removed 0 bases at V and 1 base at J, with 10 bases between. The germline CDR1 and CDR2 sequences are SGHRS and YFSETQ. There are 15 residues in the CDR3. The CDR3 coding sequence is TGCGCCAGCAGCTTGGCAGGGCAGAGGAACACTGAAGCTTTCTTT. Amino acids: CASSLAGQRNTEAFF.

This clonotype was seen at least ten times. The chain joins TRBV2 to TRBJ1-1, with 7 bases fitting TRBD1. With 4 bases clipped from V and 4 bases from J, the junction kept 6 bases outside the gene matches. CDR3 length: 14 residues. The germline V gene has CDR1 SNHLY and CDR2 FYNNEI. CDR3 sequence reads: CASSVEGAGTEAFF. CDR3 nucleotide sequence: TGTGCCAGCAGTGTGGAGGGGGCGGGCACTGAAGCTTTCTTT.

Many counts were recorded for this clonotype. This sequence joins TRBV14 and TRBJ1-1, with D possibly matching TRBD1 (6 bases). This CDR3 comprises 15 residues. V lost 2 bases, J lost 8 bases, and 18 bases lay in between. The germline V gene has CDR1 SGHDN and CDR2 FVKESK. The CDR3: CASSQRSDSCFEAFF. For the CDR3, the DNA is TGTGCCAGCAGCCAAAGGTCGGACAGCTGCTTCGAAGCTTTCTTT.

In its sample, this clonotype was seen many times. The gene calls are TRBV27 and TRBJ1-5; D is ambiguous. Per the germline V gene, CDR1 is MNHEY and CDR2 is SMNVEV (reference sequence). The CDR3 is 13 amino acids. The V gene lost 3 bases and the J gene lost 3 bases, with 6 bases spanning the gap. The DNA for the CDR3 is TGTGCCAGCAGTTTCGACGTCAATCAGCCCCAGCATTTT. This codes for CASSFDVNQPQHF.

V gene TRBV29-1 combines with J gene TRBJ2-3, with D perhaps TRBD1 or TRBD2 (5 bases each). Germline V CDR1 and CDR2: SQVTM, ANQGSEA. The CDR3 has 14 residues. Trimming left V 0 bases short and J 4 bases short, with 11 bases between. This CDR3 reads CSVEDREGSDTQYF. In DNA form, the CDR3 reads TGCAGCGTTGAAGATCGAGAGGGGTCAGATACGCAGTATTTT.

The sample holds many counts of this clonotype. The gene calls are TRBV28 and TRBJ2-3; D not resolved. Germline V lookup: CDR1 MDHEN, CDR2 SYDVKM. The V and J ends lost 8 bases and 0 bases respectively, with 6 bases between them. CDR3 length: 12 amino acids. Here the CDR3 DNA reads TGTGCCAGCTTAGATAGCACAGATACGCAGTATTTT. Protein sequence: CASLDSTDTQYF. The variable domain in full, completed from reference TRBV28 and TRBJ2-3, reads DVKVTQSSRYLVKRTGEKVFLECVQDMDHENMFWYRQDPGLGLRLIYFSYDVKMKEKGDIPEGYSVSREKKERFSLILESASTNQTSMYLCASLDSTDTQYFGPGTRLTVL.

The gene calls are TRBV12-3 or TRBV12-4 and TRBJ2-7; D possibly corresponds to TRBD2 (6 bases). V was clipped by 3 bases and J by 6 bases, with 18 bases between them. The CDR3 has 15 residues. Written as DNA, the CDR3 is TGTGCCAGCAGTTTCTCGCGGGTGTTGGGGGGCGAGCAGTACTTC. Its translation is CASSFSRVLGGEQYF.

This clonotype was observed many times. The chain employs TRBV6-1 and TRBJ2-7, with D perhaps assigned TRBD1 or TRBD2 (5 bases each). This CDR3 region has 15 residues. Per the germline V gene, CDR1 is MNHNS and CDR2 is SASEGT. Trimming left V 0 bases short and J 2 bases short, with 11 bases between. Here the CDR3 DNA reads TGTGCCAGCAGTGAAGCGCCGGGACGGACCTACGAGCAGTACTTC. Translation gives CASSEAPGRTYEQYF.

The V call is TRBV3-1, the J call TRBJ1-2; perhaps TRBD1 as D (5 bases). This CDR3 comprises 15 residues. Between the trimmed V and J ends, which lost 4 bases and 5 bases, there was a span of 17 bases. The germline CDR1 and CDR2 sequences are LGHDT and YNNKEL (reference sequence). This CDR3 is CASSPFSGPRYGYTF. In nucleotides, the CDR3 is TGTGCCAGCAGCCCATTCTCGGGGCCCCGTTATGGCTACACCTTC.

This clonotype has at least ten counts. V is TRBV7-9 and J is TRBJ2-7; possible D gene TRBD1, 6 bases. The V end lost 5 bases, the J end lost 2 bases, and 16 bases lay between the germline ends. From germline, CDR1 is SEHNR and CDR2 FQNEAQ (reference sequence). The CDR3 covers 15 residues. For the CDR3, the DNA is TGTGCCAGCAGCCCCTGGACAGTTTCAGCCTACGAGCAGTACTTC. It specifies CASSPWTVSAYEQYF.

The V call is TRBV6-5, the J call TRBJ2-1, with a possible D match to TRBD1 (5 bases). V was trimmed by 6 bases and J by 1 base, leaving 16 bases between them. Germline V gene data show CDR1 as MNHEY and CDR2 as SVGAGI. The CDR3 sequence is 16 residues long. In DNA form, the CDR3 reads TGTGCCAGCAGCCGCGCAGGGCGATTGTCCTACAATGAGCAGTTCTTC. This sequence encodes CASSRAGRLSYNEQFF.

In this sample, this clonotype turned up many times. The chain has TRBV27 and TRBJ2-7, with D maybe TRBD1 (8 bases). Trimming left V 5 bases short and J 2 bases short, with 16 bases between. Per germline, CDR1 MNHEY and CDR2 SMNVEV (reference sequence). The CDR3 has 15 amino acids. Written as DNA, the CDR3 is TGTGCCAGCAGTCTCCGACAGGGGACTACCTACGAGCAGTACTTC. This sequence encodes CASSLRQGTTYEQYF.

This clonotype was observed at least ten times. The CDR3 is CASSQRTGGHEQYF. The CDR3 region has the DNA TGTGCCAGCAGCCAGAGGACAGGGGGCCACGAGCAGTACTTC. The rearrangement joins TRBV7-2 to TRBJ2-7, with 11 bases identical to TRBD1. The junction had 5 bases not matched to a gene; V was cut back by 5 bases and J by 5 bases. CDR1 and CDR2 from the germline V gene are SGHTA and FQGNSA. CDR3 length: 14 residues.

This clonotype was picked up a small number of times. CDR3 loop: CASSPLGTGDYEQYF. The DNA of the CDR3 is TGTGCCAGCTCACCGCTTGGGACAGGGGATTACGAGCAGTACTTC. This chain links TRBV18 with TRBJ2-7; 10 nucleotides align to TRBD1. V was pared by 3 bases and J by 4 bases, with 6 bases of the junction left unmatched. Per the germline V gene, CDR1 is KGHSH and CDR2 is LQKENI. This CDR3 is built from 15 residues.